This record covers a single T cell receptor (beta chain). Its antigen remains unidentified. The sample belongs to a study of cytomegalovirus exposure and HLA in healthy donors. Whole-study context: Early released data had around 79 million unique TCRs, all coming from HLA-typed donors. General study findings and limits: Most of the CMV-associated TCR beta chains (in a later analysis) appeared to be HLA-restricted. Earlier analysis found most TCR beta V segments productive about 87% or about 30% of the time.

Germline CDR1 is SNHLY and CDR2 is FYNNEI. V was cut by 4 bases and J by 3 bases, with 22 bases left in between. The CDR3 is 18 residues long. PCR employed 60 Vbeta and 13 Jbeta primers. The data were produced by immunoSEQ multiplex PCR, yet TCRdb's version contains in-frame clones alone and is incomplete. The sample includes 50,000 to 55,000 clones, about 50% of them seen just once. Material: PBMCs. The clonotype originates from a human donor in good health. The chain joins TRBV2 to TRBJ1-5, with a possible D match to TRBD1 (6 bases). CDR3 amino acids: CASSGGTEGQGHNQPQHF. The CDR3 DNA reads as TGTGCCAGCAGTGGGGGGACCGAGGGCCAGGGGCACAATCAGCCCCAGCATTTT.